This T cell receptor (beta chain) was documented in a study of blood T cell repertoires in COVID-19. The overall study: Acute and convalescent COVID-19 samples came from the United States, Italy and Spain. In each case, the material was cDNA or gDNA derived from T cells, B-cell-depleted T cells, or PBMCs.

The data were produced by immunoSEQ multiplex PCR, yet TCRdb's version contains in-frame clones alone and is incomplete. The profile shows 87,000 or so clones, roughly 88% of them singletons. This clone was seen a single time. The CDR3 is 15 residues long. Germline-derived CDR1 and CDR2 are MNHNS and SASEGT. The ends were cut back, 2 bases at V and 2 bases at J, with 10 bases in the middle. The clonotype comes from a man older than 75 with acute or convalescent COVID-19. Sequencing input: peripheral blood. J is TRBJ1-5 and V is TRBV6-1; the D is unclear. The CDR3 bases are TGTGCCAGCAGTGAACCCGGGGTTGGCAATCAGCCCCAGCATTTT. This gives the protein CASSEPGVGNQPQHF.